The 2 T cell receptor beta chains below all came from one sample that was sequenced in a study of T cell repertoires in aging, cancer and after chemotherapy. Rearranged V-D-J TRB sequences were amplified with a mixed TRB-A/B primer pool. Each CDR3 protein is one row after TCRdb ran MiXCR on the multiplex PCR reads. Here the sample spans under 15,000 distinct CDR3 sequences, around 23% being singletons. Peripheral blood genomic DNA, not sorted cells or RNA, was the template. The sequenced sample consisted of blood. The receptors originated from a human donor in good health.

This clonotype was observed a handful of times. V usage is TRBV6-6 and J usage is TRBJ1-4; 7 nucleotides agree with TRBD1. Germline CDR1 is MNHNY and CDR2 is SVGAGI (reference sequence). The J segment lost 4 bases and the V segment lost 5 bases, leaving 4 bases of the junction unmatched. This CDR3 has 14 amino acids. CDR3 DNA sequence: TGTGCCAGCAGTCGGGACAGTGGTAATGAAAAACTGTTTTTT. The encoded protein is CASSRDSGNEKLFF.

The chain joins TRBV12-3 or TRBV12-4 to TRBJ2-3, with a weak D call TRBD2 (6 bases). V dropped 5 bases and J dropped 6 bases, with 12 bases sitting between them. This CDR3 is built from 13 residues. CDR3 in DNA: TGTGCCAGCAGTCTGGGGACTGCGGATACGCAGTATTTT. As protein: CASSLGTADTQYF.